This record looks at one T cell receptor (beta chain) sequence and its context. The antigen is undetermined. Version v3.0 of the immunoSEQ assay was performed at survey level. Produced via immunoSEQ multiplex PCR; TCRdb's table is partial and in-frame only. Among about 37,000 clones, 83% were seen once, and the ten largest hold around 6.5%. Participants with HIV, all of them, were treated in the United States. V shed 5 bases and J 5 bases; nucleotides not matched to a gene: 6. The germline V gene encodes CDR1 SEHNR and CDR2 FQNEAQ (reference sequence). The CDR3 is 14 residues long. The sample originates from a study of long-term antiretroviral therapy in people with HIV. Study conclusions and caveats: Relative to transplant donor controls, diversity remained lower despite increasing after ART.

The chain uses TRBV7-9 and TRBJ2-1, with 7 bases that match TRBD2. This receptor was obtained from a man between 18 and 35 years old with HIV. The input for sequencing was unsorted PBMCs, taken 1 year after starting antiretroviral therapy. CDR3 nucleotides: TGTGCCAGCAGCCTGGGAGGGAACAACAATGAGCAGTTCTTC. Residues: CASSLGGNNNEQFF.